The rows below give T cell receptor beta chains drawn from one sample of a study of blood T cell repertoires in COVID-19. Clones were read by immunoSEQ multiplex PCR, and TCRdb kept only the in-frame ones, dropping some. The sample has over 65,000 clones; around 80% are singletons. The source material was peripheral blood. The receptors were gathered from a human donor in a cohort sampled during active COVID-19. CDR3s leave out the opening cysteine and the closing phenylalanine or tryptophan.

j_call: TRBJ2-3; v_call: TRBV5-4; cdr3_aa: ASSSPGQGVTSTDTQY
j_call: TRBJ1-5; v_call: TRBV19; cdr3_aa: ASSWDRGPNQPQH
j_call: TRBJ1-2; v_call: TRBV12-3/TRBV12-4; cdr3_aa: ASSYQGAYGYT
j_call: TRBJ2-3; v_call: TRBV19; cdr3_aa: ASSTDGLAGGLSTDTQY
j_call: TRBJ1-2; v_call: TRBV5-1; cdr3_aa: ASSLIGAYGYT
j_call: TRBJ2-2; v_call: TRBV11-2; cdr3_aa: ASGGLAANTGELF
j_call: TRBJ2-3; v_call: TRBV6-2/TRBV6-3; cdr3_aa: ASSLRSSLSTDTQY
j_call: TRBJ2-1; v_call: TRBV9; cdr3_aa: ASSVGTSGTHNEQF
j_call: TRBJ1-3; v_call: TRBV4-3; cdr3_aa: ASSQDWSGNGGNTIY
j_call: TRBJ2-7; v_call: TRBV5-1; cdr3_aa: ASSLLPGGAYEQY
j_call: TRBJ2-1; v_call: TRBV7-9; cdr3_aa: ASSPRTYNEQF
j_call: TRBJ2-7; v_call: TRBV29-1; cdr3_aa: SVEVAEGTYEQY
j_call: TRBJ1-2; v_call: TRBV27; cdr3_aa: ASGDRGRGYGYT
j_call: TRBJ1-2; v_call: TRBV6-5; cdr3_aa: ASSYPGGEAGYT
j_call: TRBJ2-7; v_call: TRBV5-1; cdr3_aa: ASSLGAGPSYEQY
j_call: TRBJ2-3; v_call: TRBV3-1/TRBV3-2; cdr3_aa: ASSQDLLLAPTDTQY
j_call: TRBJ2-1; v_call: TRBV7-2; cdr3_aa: ASSLRRVGAGTYNEQF
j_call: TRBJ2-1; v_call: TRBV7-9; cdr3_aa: ASSYSGRGPSYNEQF
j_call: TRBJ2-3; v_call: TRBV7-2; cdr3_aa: ASSLRVGSSTDTQY
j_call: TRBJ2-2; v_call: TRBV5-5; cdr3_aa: ASSSISGSWTGELF
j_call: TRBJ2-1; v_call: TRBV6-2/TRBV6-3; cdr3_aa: ASSYRPEASIPYNEQF
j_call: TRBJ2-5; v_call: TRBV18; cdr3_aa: ASSRGLQETQY
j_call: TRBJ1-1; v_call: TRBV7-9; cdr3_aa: ASSYQGGMNTEAF
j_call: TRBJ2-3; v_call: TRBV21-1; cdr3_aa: ASSKEAPRTKRHTGDTQY
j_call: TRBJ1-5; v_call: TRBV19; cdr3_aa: ASSVRDRGNQPQH
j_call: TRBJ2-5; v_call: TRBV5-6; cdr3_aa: ASSLQGLETQY
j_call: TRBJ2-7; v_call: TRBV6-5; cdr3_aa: ASRGLAGDYEQY
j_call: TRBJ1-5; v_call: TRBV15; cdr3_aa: ATSRGTGEGQPQH
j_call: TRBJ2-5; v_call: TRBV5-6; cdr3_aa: ASSSAGTSVVRTQY
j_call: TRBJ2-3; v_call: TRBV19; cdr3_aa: ASSLDSSTDTQY
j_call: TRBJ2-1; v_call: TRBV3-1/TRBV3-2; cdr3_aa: ASSHRDDRGEQF
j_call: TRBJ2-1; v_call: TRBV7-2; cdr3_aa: ASHQAPQGNEQF
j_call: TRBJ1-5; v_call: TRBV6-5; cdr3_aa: ASTPGGPNQPQH
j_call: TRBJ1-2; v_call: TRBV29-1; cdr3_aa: SVVILTGGSGYT
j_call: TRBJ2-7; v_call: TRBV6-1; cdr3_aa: ASSEAHIASYEQY
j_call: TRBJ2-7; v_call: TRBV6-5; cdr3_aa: ASSFAGTGSYEQY
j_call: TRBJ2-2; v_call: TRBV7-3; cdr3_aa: ASSLDGLAVNTGELF
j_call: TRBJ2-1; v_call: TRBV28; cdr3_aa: ASSTRTDNEQF
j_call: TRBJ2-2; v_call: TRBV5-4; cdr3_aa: ASSFQTGELF
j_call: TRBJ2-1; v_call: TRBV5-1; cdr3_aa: ASRLLRGTGNEQF
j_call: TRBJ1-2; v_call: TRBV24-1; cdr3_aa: ATSGRGKDYGYT
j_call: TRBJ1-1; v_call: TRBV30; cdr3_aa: AWSGQGSTEAF
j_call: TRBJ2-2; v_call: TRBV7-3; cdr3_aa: ASSSAAYTGELF
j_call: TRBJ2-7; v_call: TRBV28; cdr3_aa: ASSPSTGAREQY